This T cell receptor beta chain was recorded in a study of T-cell memory formation after mild COVID-19. Study-level information: Largely, the TCR clusters proved donor specific. Study results and limitations: Mainly CM and EM harbored the contracting CD4+ clones; mainly EMRA harbored the CD8+ ones. Memory cells collected pre-infection included some clones that later responded, suggesting cross-reactive memory joined.

This clonotype was seen only a few times. What it binds is unknown. The CDR3 is made up of 16 amino acids. The V end lost 3 bases, the J end lost 3 bases, and 12 bases lay between the germline ends. Germline CDR1 reads LGHDT; CDR2 reads YNNKEL (reference sequence). 5'RACE primed at constant segments yielded TCR alpha and TCR beta cDNA libraries bearing sample barcodes and UMIs. TCRdb fed the 5' RACE reads into MiXCR, producing one record per CDR3 protein. The data contain 120,000 or so distinct CDR3 sequences, around 15% of them seen just once; the ten biggest clones take up roughly 5.3%. The chain joins TRBV3-1 to TRBJ2-6; perhaps TRBD1 as D (5 bases). This TCR was sampled from a man between 18 and 35 years old who had mild COVID-19 (a few samples of this study predate the infection). Cell type and time point are not known. The sequenced material came from PBMCs or a T cell subset sorted from them (not recorded which). CDR3 bases: TGTGCCAGCAGCCAGCTACCAGGGTATGGGGCCAACGTCCTGACTTTC. Protein sequence: CASSQLPGYGANVLTF.